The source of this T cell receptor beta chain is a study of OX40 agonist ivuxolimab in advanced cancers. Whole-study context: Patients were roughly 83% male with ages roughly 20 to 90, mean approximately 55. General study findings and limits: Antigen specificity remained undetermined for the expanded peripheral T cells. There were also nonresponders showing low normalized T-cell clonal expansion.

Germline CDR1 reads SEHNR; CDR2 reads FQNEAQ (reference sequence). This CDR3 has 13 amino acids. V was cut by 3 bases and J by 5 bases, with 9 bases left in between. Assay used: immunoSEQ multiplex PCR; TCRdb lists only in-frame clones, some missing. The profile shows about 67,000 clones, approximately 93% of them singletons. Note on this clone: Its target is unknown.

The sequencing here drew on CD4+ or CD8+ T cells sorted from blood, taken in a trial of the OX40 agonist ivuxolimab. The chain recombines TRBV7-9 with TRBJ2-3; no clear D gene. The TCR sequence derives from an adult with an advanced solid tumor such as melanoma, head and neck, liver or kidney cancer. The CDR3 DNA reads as TGTGCCAGCAGCTTCGTCGACCGAGATACGCAGTATTTT. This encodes CASSFVDRDTQYF. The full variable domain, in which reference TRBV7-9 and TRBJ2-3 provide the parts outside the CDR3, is DTGVSQNPRHKITKRGQNVTFRCDPISEHNRLYWYRQTLGQGPEFLTYFQNEAQLEKSRLLSDRFSAERPKGSFSTLEIQRTEQGDSAMYLCASSFVDRDTQYFGPGTRLTVL.